This T cell receptor beta chain is drawn from a study of T cells in Graves' hyperthyroidism and ophthalmopathy. Whole-study findings and limits: With a median lead of 6.5 months before onset, the model predicted ophthalmopathy. Blood also showed most of the thyroid clonotypes that were expanded above 0.001.

Trimming removed 6 bases from V and 2 bases from J; junction bases left unmatched: 5. The CDR3 has 14 residues. Germline V gene data show CDR1 as DFQATT and CDR2 as SNEGSKA (reference sequence). Patients aged 18 to 65 with hyperthyroidism were newly diagnosed, with duration under 2 months. PBMCs were obtained from about 9.9 ml fresh peripheral blood. This clonotype was found once. Its specificity is unknown. What was amplified from RNA transcripts were TCR beta CDR3 regions. The HTBI primer set served for first-round RT-PCR of the TCR CDR3. MiXCR, applied by TCRdb to the multiplex PCR reads, yields one record per CDR3 protein. The sample has around 620,000 distinct CDR3 sequences, about a sixth seen once; the top ten hold 3.5% to 4%.

The sample taken for sequencing was blood. The receptor's source is a woman in her 30s with Graves' hyperthyroidism. The chain uses TRBV20-1 and TRBJ1-5; 9 bases are a match to TRBD1. The CDR3 sequence: CSASTGGRNQPQHF. CDR3 nucleotide sequence: TGCAGTGCCAGCACAGGGGGCCGCAATCAGCCCCAGCATTTT.